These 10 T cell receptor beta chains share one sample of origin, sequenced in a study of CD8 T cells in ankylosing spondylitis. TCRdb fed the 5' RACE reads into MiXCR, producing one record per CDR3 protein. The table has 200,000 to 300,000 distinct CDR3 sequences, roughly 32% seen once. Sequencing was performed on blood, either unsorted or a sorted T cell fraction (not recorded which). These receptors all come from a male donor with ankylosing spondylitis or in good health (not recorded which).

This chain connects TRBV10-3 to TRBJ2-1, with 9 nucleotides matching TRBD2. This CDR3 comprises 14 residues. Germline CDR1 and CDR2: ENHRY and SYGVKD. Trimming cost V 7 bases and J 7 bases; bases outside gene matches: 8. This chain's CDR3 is CAINGGGARNEQFF. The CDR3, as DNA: TGTGCCATCAACGGCGGGGGGGCCAGGAATGAGCAGTTCTTC.

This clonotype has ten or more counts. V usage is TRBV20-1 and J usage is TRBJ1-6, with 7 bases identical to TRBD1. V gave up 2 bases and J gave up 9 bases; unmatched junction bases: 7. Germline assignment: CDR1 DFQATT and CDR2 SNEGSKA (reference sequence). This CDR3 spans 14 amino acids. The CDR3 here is CSARQGGESSPLHF. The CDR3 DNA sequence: TGCAGTGCTAGACAGGGGGGCGAATCTTCACCCCTCCACTTT.

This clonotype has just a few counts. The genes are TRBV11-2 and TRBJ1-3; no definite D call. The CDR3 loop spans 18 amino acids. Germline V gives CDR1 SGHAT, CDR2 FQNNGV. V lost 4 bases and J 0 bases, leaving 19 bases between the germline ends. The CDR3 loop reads CASSSRGEGEHSGNTIYF. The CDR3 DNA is TGTGCCAGCAGCTCCAGAGGAGAAGGCGAACACTCTGGAAACACCATATATTTT.

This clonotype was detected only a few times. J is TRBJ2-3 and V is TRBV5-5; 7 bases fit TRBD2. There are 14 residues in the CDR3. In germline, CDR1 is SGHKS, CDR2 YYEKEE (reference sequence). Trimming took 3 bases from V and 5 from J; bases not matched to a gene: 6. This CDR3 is CASSSGGWRDTQYF. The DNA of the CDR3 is TGTGCCAGCAGCTCGGGGGGTTGGAGAGATACGCAGTATTTT.

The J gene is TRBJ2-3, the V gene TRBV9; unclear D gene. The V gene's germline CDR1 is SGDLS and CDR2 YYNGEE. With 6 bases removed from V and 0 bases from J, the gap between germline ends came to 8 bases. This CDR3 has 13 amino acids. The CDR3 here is CASNYGSTDTQYF. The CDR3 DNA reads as TGTGCCAGCAATTACGGGAGCACAGATACGCAGTATTTT.

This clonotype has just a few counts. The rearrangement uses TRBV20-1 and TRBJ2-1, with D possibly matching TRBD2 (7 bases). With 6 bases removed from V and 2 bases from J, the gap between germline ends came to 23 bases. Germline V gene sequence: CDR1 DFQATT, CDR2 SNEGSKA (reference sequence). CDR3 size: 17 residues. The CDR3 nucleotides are TGCAGTGCCGCTCTGCGGGGTGAGGGGGGGACCTACAATGAGCAGTTCTTC. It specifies CSAALRGEGGTYNEQFF.

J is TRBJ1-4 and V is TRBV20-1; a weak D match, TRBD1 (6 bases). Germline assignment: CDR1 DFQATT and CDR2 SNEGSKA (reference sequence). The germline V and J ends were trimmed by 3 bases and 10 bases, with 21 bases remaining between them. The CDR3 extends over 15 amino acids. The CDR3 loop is CSASPPRQGQGKLFF. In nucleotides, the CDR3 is TGCAGTGCTAGTCCCCCCCGGCAGGGGCAGGGAAAACTGTTTTTT.

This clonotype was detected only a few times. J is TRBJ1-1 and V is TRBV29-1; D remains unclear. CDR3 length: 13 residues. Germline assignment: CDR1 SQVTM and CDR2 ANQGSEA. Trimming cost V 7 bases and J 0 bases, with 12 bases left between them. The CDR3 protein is CSGVGLVNTEAFF. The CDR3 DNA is TGCAGCGGCGTCGGGCTCGTGAACACTGAAGCTTTCTTT.

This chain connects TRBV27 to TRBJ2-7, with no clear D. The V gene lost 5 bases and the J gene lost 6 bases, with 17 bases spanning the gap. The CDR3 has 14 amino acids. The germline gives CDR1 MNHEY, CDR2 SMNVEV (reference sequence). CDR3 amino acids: CASSLLGLAREQYF. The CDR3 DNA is TGTGCCAGCAGTCTCCTCGGCCTTGCCCGCGAGCAGTACTTC.

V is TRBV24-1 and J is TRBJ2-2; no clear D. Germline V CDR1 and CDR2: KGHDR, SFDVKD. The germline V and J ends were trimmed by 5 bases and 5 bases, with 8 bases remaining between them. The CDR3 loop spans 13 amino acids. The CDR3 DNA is TGTGCCACCAGTGTCAGCCCTACCGGGGAGCTGTTTTTT. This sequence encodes CATSVSPTGELFF.